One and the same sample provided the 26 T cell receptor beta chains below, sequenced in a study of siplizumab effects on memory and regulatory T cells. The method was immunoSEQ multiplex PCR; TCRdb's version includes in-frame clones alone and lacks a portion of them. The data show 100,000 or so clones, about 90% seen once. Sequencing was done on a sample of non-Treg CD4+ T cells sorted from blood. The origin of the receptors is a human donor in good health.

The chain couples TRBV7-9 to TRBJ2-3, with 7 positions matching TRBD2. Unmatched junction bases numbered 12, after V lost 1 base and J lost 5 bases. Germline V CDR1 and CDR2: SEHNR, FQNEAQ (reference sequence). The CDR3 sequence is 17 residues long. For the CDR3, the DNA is TGTGCCAGCAGCTTAGAGGCGGCCGGCGGGAGTGGAGATACGCAGTATTTT. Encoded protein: CASSLEAAGGSGDTQYF.

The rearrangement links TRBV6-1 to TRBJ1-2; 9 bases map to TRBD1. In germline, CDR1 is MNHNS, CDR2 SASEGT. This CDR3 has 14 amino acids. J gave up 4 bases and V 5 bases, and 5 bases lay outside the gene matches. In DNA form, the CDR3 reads TGTGCCAGCAGTTCGCCGGGACAGGGCTATGGCTACACCTTC. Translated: CASSSPGQGYGYTF.

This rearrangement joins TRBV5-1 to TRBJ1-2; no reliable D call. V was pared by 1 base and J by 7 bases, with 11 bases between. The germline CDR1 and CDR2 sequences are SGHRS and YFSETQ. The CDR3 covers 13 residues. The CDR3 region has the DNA TGCGCCAGCAGCTTGATCAGGTCGTCTGGCTACACCTTC. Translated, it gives CASSLIRSSGYTF. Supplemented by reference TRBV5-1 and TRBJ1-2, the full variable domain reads KAGVTQTPRYLIKTRGQQVTLSCSPISGHRSVSWYQQTPGQGLQFLFEYFSETQRNKGNFPGRFSGRQFSNSRSEMNVSTLELGDSALYLCASSLIRSSGYTFGSGTRLTVV.

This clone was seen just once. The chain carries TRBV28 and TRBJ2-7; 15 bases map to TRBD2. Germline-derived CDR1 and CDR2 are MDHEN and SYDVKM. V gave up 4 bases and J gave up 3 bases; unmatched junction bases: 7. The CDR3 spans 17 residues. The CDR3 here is CASSSGLAGGRLYEQYF. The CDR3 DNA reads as TGTGCCAGCAGTTCCGGACTAGCGGGAGGGCGACTCTACGAGCAGTACTTC.

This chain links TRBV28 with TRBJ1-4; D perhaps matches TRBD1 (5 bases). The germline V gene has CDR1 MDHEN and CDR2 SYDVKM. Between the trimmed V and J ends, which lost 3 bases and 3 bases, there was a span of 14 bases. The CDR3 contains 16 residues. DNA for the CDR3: TGTGCCAGCAGTTTTAATGGAGGGGAGGCTAATGAAAAACTGTTTTTT. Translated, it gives CASSFNGGEANEKLFF.

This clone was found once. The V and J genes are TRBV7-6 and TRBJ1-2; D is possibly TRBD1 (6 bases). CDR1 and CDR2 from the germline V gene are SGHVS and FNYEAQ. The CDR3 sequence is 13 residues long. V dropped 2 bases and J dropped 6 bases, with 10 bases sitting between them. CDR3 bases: TGTGCCAGCAGCTTACAACAGGGAGATGGCTACACCTTC. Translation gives CASSLQQGDGYTF. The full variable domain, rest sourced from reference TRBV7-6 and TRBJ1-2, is GAGVSQSPRYKVTKRGQDVALRCDPISGHVSLYWYRQALGQGPEFLTYFNYEAQQDKSGLPNDRFSAERPEGSISTLTIQRTEQRDSAMYRCASSLQQGDGYTFGSGTRLTVV.

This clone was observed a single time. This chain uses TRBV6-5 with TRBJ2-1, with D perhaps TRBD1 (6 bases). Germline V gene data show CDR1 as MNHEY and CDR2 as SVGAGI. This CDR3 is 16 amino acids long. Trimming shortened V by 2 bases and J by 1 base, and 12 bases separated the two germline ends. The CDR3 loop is CASSYAQGASYNEQFF. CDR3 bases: TGTGCCAGCAGTTACGCACAGGGCGCGTCCTACAATGAGCAGTTCTTC.

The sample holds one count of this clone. CDR3 amino acids: CASSEISGGLGETQYF. The CDR3 DNA sequence: TGTGCCAGCAGTGAAATCTCCGGGGGGCTCGGGGAGACCCAGTACTTC. The chain uses TRBV2 and TRBJ2-5; D perhaps matches TRBD2 (7 bases). Per germline, CDR1 SNHLY and CDR2 FYNNEI. The length of the CDR3 is 16 residues. Trimming pared 2 bases from V and 5 bases from J, leaving 18 bases between.

This CDR3 reads CASSWGTFSYEQYF. CDR3 in DNA: TGTGCCAGCAGCTGGGGGACTTTCTCCTACGAGCAGTACTTC. The chain joins TRBV5-6 to TRBJ2-7; possibly TRBD2 for D (6 bases). This CDR3 spans 14 amino acids. Between the trimmed V and J ends, which lost 3 bases and 0 bases, there was a span of 10 bases. Germline V gives CDR1 SGHDT, CDR2 YYEEEE.

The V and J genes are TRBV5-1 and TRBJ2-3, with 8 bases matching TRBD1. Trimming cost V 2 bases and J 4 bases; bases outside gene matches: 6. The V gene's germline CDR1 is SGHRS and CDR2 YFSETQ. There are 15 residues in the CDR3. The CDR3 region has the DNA TGCGCCAGCAGCTTCTCCGGACAGGGCCCAGATACGCAGTATTTT. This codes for CASSFSGQGPDTQYF.

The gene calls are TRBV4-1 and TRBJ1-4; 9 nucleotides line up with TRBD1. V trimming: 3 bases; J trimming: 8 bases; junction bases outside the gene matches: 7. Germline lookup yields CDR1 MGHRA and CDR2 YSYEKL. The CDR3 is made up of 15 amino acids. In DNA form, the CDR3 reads TGCGCCAGCAGCCAGCTGACAGGGGGTCGCGAAAAACTGTTTTTT. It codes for CASSQLTGGREKLFF.

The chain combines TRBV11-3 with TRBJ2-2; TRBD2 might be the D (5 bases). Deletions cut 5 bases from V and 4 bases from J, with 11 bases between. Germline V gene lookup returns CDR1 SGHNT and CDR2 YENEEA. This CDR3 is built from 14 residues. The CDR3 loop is CASSNRAGTGELFF. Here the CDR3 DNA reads TGTGCCAGCAGCAATCGGGCGGGCACCGGGGAGCTGTTTTTT.

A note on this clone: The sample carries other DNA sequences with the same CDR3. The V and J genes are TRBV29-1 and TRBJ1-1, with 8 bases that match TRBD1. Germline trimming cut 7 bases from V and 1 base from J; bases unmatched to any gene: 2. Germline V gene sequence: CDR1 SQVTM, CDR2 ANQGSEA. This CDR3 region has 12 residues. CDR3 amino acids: CSGGQGNTEAFF. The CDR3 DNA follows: TGCAGCGGAGGACAGGGGAACACTGAAGCTTTCTTT.

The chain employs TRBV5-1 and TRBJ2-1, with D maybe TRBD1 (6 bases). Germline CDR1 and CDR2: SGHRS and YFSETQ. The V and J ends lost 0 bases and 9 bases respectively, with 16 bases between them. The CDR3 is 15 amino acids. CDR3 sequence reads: CASSLAKAGVGEQFF. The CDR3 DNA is TGCGCCAGCAGCTTGGCCAAGGCAGGGGTCGGTGAGCAGTTCTTC. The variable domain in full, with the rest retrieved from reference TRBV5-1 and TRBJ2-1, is KAGVTQTPRYLIKTRGQQVTLSCSPISGHRSVSWYQQTPGQGLQFLFEYFSETQRNKGNFPGRFSGRQFSNSRSEMNVSTLELGDSALYLCASSLAKAGVGEQFFGPGTRLTVL.

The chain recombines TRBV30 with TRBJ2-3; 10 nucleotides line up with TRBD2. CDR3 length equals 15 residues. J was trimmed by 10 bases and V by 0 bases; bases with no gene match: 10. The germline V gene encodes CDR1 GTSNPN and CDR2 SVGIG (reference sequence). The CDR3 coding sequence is TGTGCCTGGAGTGTTCAGCGGGAGGGAGCGAGCGCGCAGTATTTT. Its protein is CAWSVQREGASAQYF.

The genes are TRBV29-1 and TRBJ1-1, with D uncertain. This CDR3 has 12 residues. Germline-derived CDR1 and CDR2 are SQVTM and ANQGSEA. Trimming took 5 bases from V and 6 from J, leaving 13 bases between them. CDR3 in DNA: TGCAGCGTTCTCTGGCCGGGCGCTGAAGCTTTCTTT. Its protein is CSVLWPGAEAFF.

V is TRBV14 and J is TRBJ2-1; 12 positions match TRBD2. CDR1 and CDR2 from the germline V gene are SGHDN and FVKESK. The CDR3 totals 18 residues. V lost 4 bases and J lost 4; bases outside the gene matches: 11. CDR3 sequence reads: CASSLYAPGLAGYNEQFF. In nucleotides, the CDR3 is TGTGCCAGCAGCCTCTACGCCCCAGGACTAGCGGGGTACAATGAGCAGTTCTTC.

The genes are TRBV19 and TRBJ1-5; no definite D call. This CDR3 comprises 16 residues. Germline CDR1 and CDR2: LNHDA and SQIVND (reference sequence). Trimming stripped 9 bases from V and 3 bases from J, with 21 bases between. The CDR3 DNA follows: TGTGCCAGCACCTCCCATGGAGGGCGGAACAATCAGCCCCAGCATTTT. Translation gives CASTSHGGRNNQPQHF.

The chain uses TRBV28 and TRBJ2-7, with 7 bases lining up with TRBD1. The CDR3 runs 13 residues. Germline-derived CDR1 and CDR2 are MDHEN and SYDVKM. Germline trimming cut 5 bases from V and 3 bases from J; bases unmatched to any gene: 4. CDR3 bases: TGTGCCAGCAGTCACCGGGACAGCTACGAGCAGTACTTC. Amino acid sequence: CASSHRDSYEQYF. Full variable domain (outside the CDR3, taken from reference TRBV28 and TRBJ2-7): DVKVTQSSRYLVKRTGEKVFLECVQDMDHENMFWYRQDPGLGLRLIYFSYDVKMKEKGDIPEGYSVSREKKERFSLILESASTNQTSMYLCASSHRDSYEQYFGPGTRLTVT.

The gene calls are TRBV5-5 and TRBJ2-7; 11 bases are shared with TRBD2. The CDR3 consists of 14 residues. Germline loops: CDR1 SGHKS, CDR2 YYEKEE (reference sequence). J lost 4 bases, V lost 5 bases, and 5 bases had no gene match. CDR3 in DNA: TGTGCCAGCAGTTCTACTAGCGGGAGTTACGAGCAGTACTTC. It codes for CASSSTSGSYEQYF. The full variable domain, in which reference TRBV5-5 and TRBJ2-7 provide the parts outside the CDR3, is DAGVTQSPTHLIKTRGQQVTLRCSPISGHKSVSWYQQVLGQGPQFIFQYYEKEERGRGNFPDRFSARQFPNYSSELNVNALLLGDSALYLCASSSTSGSYEQYFGPGTRLTVT.

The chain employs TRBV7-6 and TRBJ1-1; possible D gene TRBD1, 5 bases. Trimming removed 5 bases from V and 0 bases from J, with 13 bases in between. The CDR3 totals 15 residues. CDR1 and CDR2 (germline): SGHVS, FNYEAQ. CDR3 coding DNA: TGTGCCAGCAGCACCAGCCCAGGGATGAACACTGAAGCTTTCTTT. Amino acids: CASSTSPGMNTEAFF.

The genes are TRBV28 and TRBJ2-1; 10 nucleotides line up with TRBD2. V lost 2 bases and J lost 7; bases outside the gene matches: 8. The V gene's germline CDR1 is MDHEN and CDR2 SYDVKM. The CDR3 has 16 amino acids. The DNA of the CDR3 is TGTGCCAGCAGTTTAGGGCTAGCGGGAGCAAGGAATGAGCAGTTCTTC. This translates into CASSLGLAGARNEQFF.

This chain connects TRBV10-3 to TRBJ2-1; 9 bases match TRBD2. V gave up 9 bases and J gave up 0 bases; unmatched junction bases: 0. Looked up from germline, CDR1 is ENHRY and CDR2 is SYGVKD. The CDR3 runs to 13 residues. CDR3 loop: CAMREGSYNEQFF. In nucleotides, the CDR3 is TGTGCCATGCGGGAGGGCTCCTACAATGAGCAGTTCTTC.

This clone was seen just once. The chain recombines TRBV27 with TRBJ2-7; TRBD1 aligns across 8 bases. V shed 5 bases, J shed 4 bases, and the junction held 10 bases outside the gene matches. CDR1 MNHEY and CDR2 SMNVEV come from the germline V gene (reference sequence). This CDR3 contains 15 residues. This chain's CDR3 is CASSLQPGGAYEQYF. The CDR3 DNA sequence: TGTGCCAGCAGTCTTCAGCCAGGGGGCGCATACGAGCAGTACTTC.

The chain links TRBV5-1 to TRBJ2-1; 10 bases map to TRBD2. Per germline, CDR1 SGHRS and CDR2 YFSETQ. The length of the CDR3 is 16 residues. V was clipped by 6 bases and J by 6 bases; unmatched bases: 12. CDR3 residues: CASNGPSGRALNEQFF. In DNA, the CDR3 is TGCGCCAGCAATGGCCCAAGCGGGAGGGCCCTCAATGAGCAGTTCTTC.

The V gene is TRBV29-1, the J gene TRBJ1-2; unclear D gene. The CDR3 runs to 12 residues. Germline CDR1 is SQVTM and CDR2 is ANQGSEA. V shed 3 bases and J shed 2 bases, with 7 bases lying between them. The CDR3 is CSVDAPNYGYTF. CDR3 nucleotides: TGCAGCGTTGACGCGCCAAACTATGGCTACACCTTC. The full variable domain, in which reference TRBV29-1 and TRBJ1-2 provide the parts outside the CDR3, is SAVISQKPSRDICQRGTSLTIQCQVDSQVTMMFWYRQQPGQSLTLIATANQGSEATYESGFVIDKFPISRPNLTFSTLTVSNMSPEDSSIYLCSVDAPNYGYTFGSGTRLTVV.